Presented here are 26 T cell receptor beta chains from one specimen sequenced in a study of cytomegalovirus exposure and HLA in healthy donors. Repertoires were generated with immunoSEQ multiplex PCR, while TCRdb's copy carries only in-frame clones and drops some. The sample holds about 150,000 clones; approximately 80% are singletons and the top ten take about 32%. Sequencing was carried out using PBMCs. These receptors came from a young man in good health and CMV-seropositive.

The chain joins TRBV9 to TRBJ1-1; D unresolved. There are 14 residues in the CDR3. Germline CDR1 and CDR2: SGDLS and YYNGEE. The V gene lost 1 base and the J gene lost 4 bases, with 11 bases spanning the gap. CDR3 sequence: CASSVSMQATEAFF. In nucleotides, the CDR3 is TGTGCCAGCAGCGTATCCATGCAGGCCACTGAAGCTTTCTTT.

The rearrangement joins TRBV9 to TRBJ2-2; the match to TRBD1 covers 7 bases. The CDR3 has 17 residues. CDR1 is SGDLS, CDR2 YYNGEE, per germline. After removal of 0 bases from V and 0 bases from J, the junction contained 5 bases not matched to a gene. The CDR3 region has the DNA TGTGCCAGCAGCGTAGGAAGGGGGCGTTCGAACACCGGGGAGCTGTTTTTT. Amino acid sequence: CASSVGRGRSNTGELFF.

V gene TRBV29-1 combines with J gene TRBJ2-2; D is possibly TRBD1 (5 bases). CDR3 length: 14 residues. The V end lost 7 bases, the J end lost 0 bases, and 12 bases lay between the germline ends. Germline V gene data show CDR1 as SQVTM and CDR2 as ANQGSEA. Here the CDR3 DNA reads TGCAGCGCCCTTGGACACACGAACACCGGGGAGCTGTTTTTT. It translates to CSALGHTNTGELFF.

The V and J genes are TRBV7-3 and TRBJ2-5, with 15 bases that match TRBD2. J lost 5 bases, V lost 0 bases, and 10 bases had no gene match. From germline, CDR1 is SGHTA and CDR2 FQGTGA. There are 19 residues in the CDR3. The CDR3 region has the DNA TGTGCCAGCAGCTTAACCGTTCGGACTAGCGGGGGGGCCCGCGAGACCCAGTACTTC. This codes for CASSLTVRTSGGARETQYF.

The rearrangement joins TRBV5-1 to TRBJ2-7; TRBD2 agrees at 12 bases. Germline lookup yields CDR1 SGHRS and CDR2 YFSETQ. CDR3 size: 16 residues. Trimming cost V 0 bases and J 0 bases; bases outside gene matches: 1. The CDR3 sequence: CASSLETSGGSYEQYF. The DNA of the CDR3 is TGCGCCAGCAGCTTGGAGACTAGCGGGGGCTCCTACGAGCAGTACTTC.

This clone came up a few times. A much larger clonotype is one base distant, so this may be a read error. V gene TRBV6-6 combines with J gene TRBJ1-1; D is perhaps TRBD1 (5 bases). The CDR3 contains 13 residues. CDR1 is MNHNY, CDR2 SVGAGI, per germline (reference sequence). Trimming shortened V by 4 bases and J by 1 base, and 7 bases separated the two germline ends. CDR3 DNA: TGTGCCAGCAGTTTACAGGCGAACACTGAAGCTTTCTTT. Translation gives CASSLQANTEAFF.

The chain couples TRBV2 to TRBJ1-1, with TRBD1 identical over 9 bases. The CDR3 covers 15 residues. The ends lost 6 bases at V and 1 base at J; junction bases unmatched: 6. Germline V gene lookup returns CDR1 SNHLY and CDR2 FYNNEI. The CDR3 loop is CASRRQGDPNTEAFF. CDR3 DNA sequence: TGTGCCAGCAGAAGACAGGGGGACCCGAACACTGAAGCTTTCTTT.

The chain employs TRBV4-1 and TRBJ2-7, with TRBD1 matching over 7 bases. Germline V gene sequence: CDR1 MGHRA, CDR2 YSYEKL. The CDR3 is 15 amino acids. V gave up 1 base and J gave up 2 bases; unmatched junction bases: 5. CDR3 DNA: TGCGCCAGCAGCCAAGGGTGGCAGGGGGCCTACGAGCAGTACTTC. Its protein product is CASSQGWQGAYEQYF.

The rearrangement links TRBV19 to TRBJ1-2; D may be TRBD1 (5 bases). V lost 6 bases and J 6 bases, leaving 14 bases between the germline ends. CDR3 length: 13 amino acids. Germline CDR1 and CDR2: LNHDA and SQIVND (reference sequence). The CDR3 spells CASSLGGVNGYTF. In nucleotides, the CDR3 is TGTGCCAGTAGCTTGGGGGGTGTGAATGGCTACACCTTC. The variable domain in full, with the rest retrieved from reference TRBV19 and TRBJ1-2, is DGGITQSPKYLFRKEGQNVTLSCEQNLNHDAMYWYRQDPGQGLRLIYYSQIVNDFQKGDIAEGYSVSREKKESFPLTVTSAQKNPTAFYLCASSLGGVNGYTFGSGTRLTVV.

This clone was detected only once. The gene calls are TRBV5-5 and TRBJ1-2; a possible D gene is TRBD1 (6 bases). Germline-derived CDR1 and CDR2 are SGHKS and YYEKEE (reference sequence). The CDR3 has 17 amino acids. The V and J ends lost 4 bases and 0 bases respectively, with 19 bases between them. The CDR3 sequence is CASSLELQGKSNYGYTF. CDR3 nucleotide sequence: TGTGCCAGCAGCCTCGAGTTGCAGGGGAAATCTAACTATGGCTACACCTTC.

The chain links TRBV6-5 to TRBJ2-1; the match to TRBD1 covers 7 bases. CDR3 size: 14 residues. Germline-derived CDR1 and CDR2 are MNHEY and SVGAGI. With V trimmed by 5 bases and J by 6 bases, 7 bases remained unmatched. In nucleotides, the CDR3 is TGTGCCAGCAGTGGATACCGGGACAGCAATGAGCAGTTCTTC. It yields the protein CASSGYRDSNEQFF.

CDR3 bases: TGTGCCGGGCAGGGACAGGGGGACACCGGGGAGCTGTTTTTT. Translated: CAGQGQGDTGELFF. The chain recombines TRBV6-1 with TRBJ2-2; 11 bases agree with TRBD1. The ends lost 11 bases at V and 3 bases at J; junction bases unmatched: 5. The CDR3 is 14 amino acids. Germline V gene sequence: CDR1 MNHNS, CDR2 SASEGT.

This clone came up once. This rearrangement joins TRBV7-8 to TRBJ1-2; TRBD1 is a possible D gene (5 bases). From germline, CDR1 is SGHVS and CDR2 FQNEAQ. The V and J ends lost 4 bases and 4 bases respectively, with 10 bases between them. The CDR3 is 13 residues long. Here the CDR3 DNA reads TGTGCCAGCAGCTCCAGGGAGGGCTATGGCTACACCTTC. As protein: CASSSREGYGYTF.

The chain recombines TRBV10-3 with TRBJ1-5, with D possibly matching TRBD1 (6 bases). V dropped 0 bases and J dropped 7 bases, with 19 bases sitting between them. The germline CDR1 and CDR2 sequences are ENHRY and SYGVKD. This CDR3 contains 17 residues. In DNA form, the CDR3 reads TGTGCCATCAGTGAGTCGAATGATGCCAGGGGACGGCAGCCCCAGCATTTT. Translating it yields CAISESNDARGRQPQHF.

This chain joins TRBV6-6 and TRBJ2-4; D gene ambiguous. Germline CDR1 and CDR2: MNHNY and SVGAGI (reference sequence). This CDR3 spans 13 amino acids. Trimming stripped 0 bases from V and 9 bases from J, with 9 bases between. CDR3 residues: CASSYSGESIQYF. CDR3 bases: TGTGCCAGCAGTTACTCGGGCGAAAGCATTCAGTACTTC.

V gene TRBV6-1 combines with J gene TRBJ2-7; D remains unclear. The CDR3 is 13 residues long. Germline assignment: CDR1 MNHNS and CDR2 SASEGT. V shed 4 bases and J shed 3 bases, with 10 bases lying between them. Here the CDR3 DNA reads TGTGCCAGCAGTGTACTACCCCTCTACGAGCAGTACTTC. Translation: CASSVLPLYEQYF.

The CDR3, as DNA: TGCGCCAGCAGCTTGGGACAGGGGGCGGACAATGAGCAGTTCTTC. Translating gives CASSLGQGADNEQFF. The rearrangement joins TRBV5-1 to TRBJ2-1; 10 positions match TRBD1. Germline CDR1 SGHRS, CDR2 YFSETQ. J was trimmed by 5 bases and V by 0 bases; bases with no gene match: 2. There are 15 residues in the CDR3.

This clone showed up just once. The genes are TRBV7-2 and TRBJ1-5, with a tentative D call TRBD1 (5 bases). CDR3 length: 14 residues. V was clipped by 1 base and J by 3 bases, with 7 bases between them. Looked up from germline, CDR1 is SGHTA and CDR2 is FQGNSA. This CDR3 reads CASSLVQDNQPQHF. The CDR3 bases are TGTGCCAGCAGCTTAGTACAGGACAATCAGCCCCAGCATTTT.

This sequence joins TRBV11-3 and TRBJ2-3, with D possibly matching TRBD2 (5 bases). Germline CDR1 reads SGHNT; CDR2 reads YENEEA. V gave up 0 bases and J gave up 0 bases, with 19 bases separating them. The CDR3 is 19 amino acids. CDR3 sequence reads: CASSLDEGRVQISTDTQYF. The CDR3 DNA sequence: TGTGCCAGCAGCTTAGACGAAGGGCGGGTACAGATCAGCACAGATACGCAGTATTTT. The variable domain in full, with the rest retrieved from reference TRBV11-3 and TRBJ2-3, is EAGVVQSPRYKIIEKKQPVAFWCNPISGHNTLYWYLQNLGQGPELLIRYENEEAVDDSQLPKDRFSAERLKGVDSTLKIQPAELGDSAVYLCASSLDEGRVQISTDTQYFGPGTRLTVL.

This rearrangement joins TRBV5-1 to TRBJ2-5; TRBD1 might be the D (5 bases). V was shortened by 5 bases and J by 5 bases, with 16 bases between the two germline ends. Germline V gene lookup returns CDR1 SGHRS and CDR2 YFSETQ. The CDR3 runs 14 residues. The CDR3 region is CASRLGQLAETQYF. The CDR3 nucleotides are TGCGCCAGCAGACTCGGACAACTGGCGGAGACCCAGTACTTC.

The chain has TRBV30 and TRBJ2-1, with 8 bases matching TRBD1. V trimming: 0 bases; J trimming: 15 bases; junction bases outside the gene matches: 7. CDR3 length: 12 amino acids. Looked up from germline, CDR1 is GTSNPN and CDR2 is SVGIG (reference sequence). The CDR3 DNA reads TGTGCCTGGAGTGTACAGGACAGGGTGGCGTTCTTC. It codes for CAWSVQDRVAFF. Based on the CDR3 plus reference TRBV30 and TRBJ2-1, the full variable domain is SQTIHQWPATLVQPVGSPLSLECTVEGTSNPNLYWYRQAAGRGLQLLFYSVGIGQISSEVPQNLSASRPQDRQFILSSKKLLLSDSGFYLCAWSVQDRVAFFGPGTRLTVL.

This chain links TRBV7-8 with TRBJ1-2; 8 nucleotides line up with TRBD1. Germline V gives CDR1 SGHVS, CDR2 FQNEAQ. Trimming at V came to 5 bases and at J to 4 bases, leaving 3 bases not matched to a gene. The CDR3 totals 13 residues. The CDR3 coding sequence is TGTGCCAGCAGCCGACAGGGGTTCTATGGCTACACCTTC. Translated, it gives CASSRQGFYGYTF.

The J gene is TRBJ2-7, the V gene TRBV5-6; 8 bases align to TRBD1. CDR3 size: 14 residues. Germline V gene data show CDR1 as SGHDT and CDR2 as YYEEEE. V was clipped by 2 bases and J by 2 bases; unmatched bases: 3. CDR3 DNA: TGTGCCAGCAGCTTACAGGGGGGCGCCTACGAGCAGTACTTC. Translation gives CASSLQGGAYEQYF.

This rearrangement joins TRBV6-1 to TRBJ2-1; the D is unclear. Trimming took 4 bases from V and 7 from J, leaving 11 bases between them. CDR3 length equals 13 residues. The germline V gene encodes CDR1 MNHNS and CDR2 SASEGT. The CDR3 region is CASSGLGLNEQFF. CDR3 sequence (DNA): TGTGCCAGCAGTGGTCTCGGGTTGAATGAGCAGTTCTTC.

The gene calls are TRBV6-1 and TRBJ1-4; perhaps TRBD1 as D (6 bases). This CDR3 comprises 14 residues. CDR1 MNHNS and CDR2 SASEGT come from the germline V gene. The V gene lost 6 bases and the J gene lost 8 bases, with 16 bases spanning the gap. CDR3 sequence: CASSPAGGREKLFF. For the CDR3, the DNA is TGTGCCAGCAGCCCCGCGGGGGGGCGAGAAAAACTGTTTTTT.

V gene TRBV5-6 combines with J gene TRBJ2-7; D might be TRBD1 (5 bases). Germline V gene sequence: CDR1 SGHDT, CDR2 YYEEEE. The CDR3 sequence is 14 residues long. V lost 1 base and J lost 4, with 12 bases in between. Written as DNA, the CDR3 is TGTGCCAGCAGCTTGTTAGGCAGGGTTTACGAGCAGTACTTC. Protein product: CASSLLGRVYEQYF. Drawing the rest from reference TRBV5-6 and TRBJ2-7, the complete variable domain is DAGVTQSPTHLIKTRGQQVTLRCSPKSGHDTVSWYQQALGQGPQFIFQYYEEEERQRGNFPDRFSGHQFPNYSSELNVNALLLGDSALYLCASSLLGRVYEQYFGPGTRLTVT.